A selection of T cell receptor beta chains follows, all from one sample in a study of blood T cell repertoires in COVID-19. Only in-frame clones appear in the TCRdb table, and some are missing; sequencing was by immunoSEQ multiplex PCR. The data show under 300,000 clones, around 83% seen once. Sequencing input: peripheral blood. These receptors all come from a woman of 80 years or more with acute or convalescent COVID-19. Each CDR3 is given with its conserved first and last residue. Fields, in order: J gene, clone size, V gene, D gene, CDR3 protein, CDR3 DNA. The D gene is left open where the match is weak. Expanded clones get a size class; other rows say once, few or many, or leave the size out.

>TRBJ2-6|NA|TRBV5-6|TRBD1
CASSQDRALSSGANVLTF
TGTGCCAGCAGCCAGGACAGGGCCCTGTCCTCTGGGGCCAACGTCCTGACTTTC
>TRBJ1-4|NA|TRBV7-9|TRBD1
CASSAGGGFEKLFF
TGTGCCAGCAGCGCAGGGGGCGGATTCGAAAAACTGTTTTTT
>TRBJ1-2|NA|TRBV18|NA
CASSPQTESYGYTF
TGTGCCAGCTCACCACAGACAGAATCCTATGGCTACACCTTC
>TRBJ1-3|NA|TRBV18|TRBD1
CASSPRGTETGNTIYF
TGTGCCAGCTCACCAAGAGGGACAGAAACTGGAAACACCATATATTTT
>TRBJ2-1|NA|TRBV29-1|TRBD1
CSAVSGGGRFF
TGCAGCGCCGTCTCAGGGGGCGGCCGGTTCTTC
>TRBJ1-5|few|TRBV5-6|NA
CASSLKGIQPQHF
TGTGCCAGCAGCTTGAAGGGGATTCAGCCCCAGCATTTT
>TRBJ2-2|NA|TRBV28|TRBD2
CASSIPTSEGTGELFF
TGTGCCAGCAGTATCCCAACTAGCGAAGGGACCGGGGAGCTGTTTTTT
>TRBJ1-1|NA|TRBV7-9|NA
CASSSQGLRNTEAFF
TGTGCCAGCAGTTCGCAGGGGCTTAGGAACACTGAAGCTTTCTTT
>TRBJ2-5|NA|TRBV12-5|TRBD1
CASGLERQGKETQYF
TGTGCTAGTGGTTTGGAGAGACAGGGCAAGGAGACCCAGTACTTC
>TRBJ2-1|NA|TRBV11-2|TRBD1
CASSLDRTGSEQFF
TGTGCCAGCAGCTTAGATCGGACAGGGAGTGAGCAGTTCTTC
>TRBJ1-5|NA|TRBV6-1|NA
CASSPRHSTNQPQHF
TGTGCCAGCAGTCCCAGACATTCTACCAATCAGCCCCAGCATTTT
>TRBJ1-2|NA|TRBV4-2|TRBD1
CASSGQGYYGYTF
TGTGCCAGCAGCGGACAGGGCTACTATGGCTACACCTTC
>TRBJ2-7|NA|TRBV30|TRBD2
CAWSVSSGGPYEQYF
TGTGCCTGGAGTGTGTCCAGCGGGGGACCCTACGAGCAGTACTTC
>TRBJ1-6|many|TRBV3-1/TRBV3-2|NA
CASSQVRNSPLHF
TGTGCCAGCAGCCAAGTCAGAAATTCACCCCTCCACTTT
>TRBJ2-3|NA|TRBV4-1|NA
CASSQGEGTDTQYF
TGCGCCAGCAGCCAAGGAGAGGGCACAGATACGCAGTATTTT
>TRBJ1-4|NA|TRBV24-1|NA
CATSQGQSEKLFF
TGTGCCACCAGTCAAGGACAATCGGAAAAACTGTTTTTT
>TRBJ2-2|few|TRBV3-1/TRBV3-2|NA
CASSQDLNTGELFF
TGTGCCAGCAGCCAAGACTTGAACACCGGGGAGCTGTTTTTT
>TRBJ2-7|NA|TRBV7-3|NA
CASSLGGGPYEQYF
TGTGCCAGCAGCTTAGGCGGGGGCCCCTACGAGCAGTACTTC
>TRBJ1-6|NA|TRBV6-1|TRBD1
CASSGRDRTYNSPLHF
TGTGCCAGCAGTGGAAGGGACAGGACTTATAATTCACCCCTCCACTTT
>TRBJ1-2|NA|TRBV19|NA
CASSIGGGLNYGYTF
TGTGCCAGTAGTATAGGTGGCGGCCTAAACTATGGCTACACCTTC
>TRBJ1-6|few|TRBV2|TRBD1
CASSHRMTGYNSYNSPLHF
TGTGCCAGCAGTCACAGGATGACAGGGTATAATTCCTATAATTCACCCCTCCACTTT
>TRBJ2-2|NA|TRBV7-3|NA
CASSFTRTGELFF
TGTGCCAGCAGCTTTACGAGAACCGGGGAGCTGTTTTTT
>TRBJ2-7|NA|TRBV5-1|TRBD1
CASSLEGQRAAEQYF
TGCGCCAGCAGCTTGGAGGGACAGCGAGCCGCCGAGCAGTACTTC
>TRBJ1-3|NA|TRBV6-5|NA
CASSYQRYSGNTIYF
TGTGCCAGCAGTTACCAGCGGTACTCTGGAAACACCATATATTTT
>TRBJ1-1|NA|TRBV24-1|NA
CATSDVAGKAFF
TGTGCCACCAGTGATGTTGCGGGAAAAGCTTTCTTT
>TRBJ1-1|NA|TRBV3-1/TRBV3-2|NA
CASSQGIGLGAEAFF
TGTGCCAGCAGCCAAGGGATCGGGTTAGGGGCTGAAGCTTTCTTT
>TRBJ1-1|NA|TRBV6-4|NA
CASSAEQDTEAFF
TGTGCCAGCAGTGCCGAGCAGGACACTGAAGCTTTCTTT
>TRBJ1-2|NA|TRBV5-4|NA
CASSLEAGDYGYTF
TGTGCCAGCAGCTTGGAAGCAGGGGACTATGGCTACACCTTC
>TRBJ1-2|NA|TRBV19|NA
CASSMPKGFGGYTF
TGTGCCAGTAGTATGCCCAAGGGGTTCGGTGGCTACACCTTC
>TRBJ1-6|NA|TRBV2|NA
CASRRVNDSPLHF
TGTGCCAGCAGGCGGGTAAACGATTCACCCCTCCACTTT
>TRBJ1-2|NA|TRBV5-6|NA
CASSLVRTELGGYTF
TGTGCCAGCAGCTTGGTGCGGACAGAATTGGGAGGCTACACCTTC
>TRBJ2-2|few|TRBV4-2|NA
CASSRGGAHTGELFF
TGTGCCAGCAGCAGGGGGGGGGCTCACACCGGGGAGCTGTTTTTT
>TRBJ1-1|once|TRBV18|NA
CASSPQEAYRNTEAFF
TGTGCCAGCTCCCCTCAGGAGGCATATCGGAACACTGAAGCTTTCTTT
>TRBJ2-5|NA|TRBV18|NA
CASSKTEETQYF
TGTGCCAGCTCCAAGACAGAAGAGACCCAGTACTTC
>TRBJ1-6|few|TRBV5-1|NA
CASSSAAAGLRNSPLHF
TGCGCCAGCAGCTCCGCCGCGGCCGGCTTGAGAAATTCACCCCTCCACTTT
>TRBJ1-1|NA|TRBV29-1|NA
CSVGGLRNTEAFF
TGCAGCGTTGGAGGTTTGCGGAACACTGAAGCTTTCTTT
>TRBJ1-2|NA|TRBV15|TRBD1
CATSRGTGGKVDGYTF
TGTGCCACCAGCAGGGGGACAGGGGGGAAGGTGGATGGCTACACCTTC
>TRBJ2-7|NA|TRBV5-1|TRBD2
CASSLLAGDNYEQYF
TGCGCCAGCAGCTTATTAGCGGGGGATAACTACGAGCAGTACTTC
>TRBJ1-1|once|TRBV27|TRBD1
CASSPAGQGKAFF
TGTGCCAGCAGCCCCGCGGGACAGGGGAAAGCTTTCTTT
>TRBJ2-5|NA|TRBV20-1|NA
CSASAGGTQYF
TGCAGTGCTAGTGCCGGGGGGACCCAGTACTTC
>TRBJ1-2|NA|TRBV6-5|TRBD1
CASVDRVGGYTF
TGTGCCAGCGTCGACAGGGTCGGTGGCTACACCTTC
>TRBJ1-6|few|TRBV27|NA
CASVFRPLHF
TGTGCCAGCGTCTTTCGACCCCTCCACTTT
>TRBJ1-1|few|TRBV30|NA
CAWSATGNTEAFF
TGTGCCTGGAGCGCTACGGGGAACACTGAAGCTTTCTTT
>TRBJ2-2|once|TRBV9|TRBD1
CASSLTGLPTGELFF
TGTGCCAGCAGCTTGACAGGGTTGCCAACCGGGGAGCTGTTTTTT
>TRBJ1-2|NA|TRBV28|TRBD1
CASSSGQGQVHGYTF
TGTGCCAGCAGTTCAGGACAGGGGCAAGTACATGGCTACACCTTC
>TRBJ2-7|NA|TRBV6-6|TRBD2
CASSYSGGDPYEQYF
TGTGCCAGCAGTTACTCCGGGGGGGACCCCTACGAGCAGTACTTC
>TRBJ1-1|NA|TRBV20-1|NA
CSASGLYEAFF
TGCAGTGCTAGTGGACTGTATGAAGCTTTCTTT
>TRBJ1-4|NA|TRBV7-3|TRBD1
CASSPGQGPQEKLFF
TGTGCCAGCAGCCCGGGACAGGGCCCTCAGGAAAAACTGTTTTTT
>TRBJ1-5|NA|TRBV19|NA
CASKTGLGQPQHF
TGTGCCAGTAAAACAGGGTTAGGACAGCCCCAGCATTTT
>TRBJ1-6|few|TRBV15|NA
CATSRGGNSPLHF
TGTGCCACCAGCAGAGGAGGAAATTCACCCCTCCACTTT
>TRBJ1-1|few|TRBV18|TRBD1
CASSPSQGENTEAFF
TGTGCCAGCTCACCGTCTCAGGGGGAGAACACTGAAGCTTTCTTT
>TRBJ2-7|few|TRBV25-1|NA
CASSLGNQYEQYF
TGTGCCAGCTCACTCGGGAACCAATACGAGCAGTACTTC
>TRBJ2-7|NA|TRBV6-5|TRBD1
CASSGQGSHEQYF
TGTGCCAGCAGCGGACAGGGTTCCCACGAGCAGTACTTC
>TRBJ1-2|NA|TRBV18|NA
CASSPNRGPEGNGYTF
TGTGCCAGCTCACCAAACCGCGGCCCCGAGGGTAATGGCTACACCTTC
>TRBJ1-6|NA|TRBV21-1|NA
CASSSGTGVYNSPLHF
TGTGCCAGCAGCAGTGGGACAGGGGTCTATAATTCACCCCTCCACTTT